This TCR beta chain was captured by sequencing in a study of vaccination effects on CD4 cells after COVID-19. Regarding the study as a whole: The study got few convalescent patients and did not collect any early post-infection timepoints. Within healthy vaccinees, only 1 of 255 vaccine-induced clones displayed cross-reactivity with common cold coronaviruses. Late post-vaccination, clones induced by infection and those induced by vaccine underwent marked clonal contraction.

This clone has just one count. Its specificity is not known. Germline lookup yields CDR1 MNHNY and CDR2 SVGAGI (reference sequence). This CDR3 has 14 amino acids. Trimming removed 3 bases from V and 5 bases from J; junction bases left unmatched: 5. Viral peptide pool expansion of antigen-specific CD4+ T cells preceded sequencing in the ViraFEST assay. Researchers isolated CD4+ T cells once approximately ten days of culture had elapsed. Vaccine recipients had no previous SARS-CoV-2 infection; their nucleocapsid antibodies were negative. Only in-frame clones appear in the TCRdb table, and some are missing; sequencing was by immunoSEQ multiplex PCR. The sample comprises tens of thousands of clones, 70% to 75% of which are singletons, and roughly 1.9% rests with the top ten.

The material sequenced was CD4+ T cells from PBMCs cultured with HCoV-229E spike peptides, taken before COVID-19 vaccination. This rearrangement joins TRBV6-6 to TRBJ1-1; TRBD1 agrees at 8 bases. The sequence came from a human donor who received a COVID-19 vaccine. Here the CDR3 reads CASSYGTGGTEAFF. In nucleotides, the CDR3 is TGTGCCAGCAGTTATGGGACAGGCGGGACTGAAGCTTTCTTT.